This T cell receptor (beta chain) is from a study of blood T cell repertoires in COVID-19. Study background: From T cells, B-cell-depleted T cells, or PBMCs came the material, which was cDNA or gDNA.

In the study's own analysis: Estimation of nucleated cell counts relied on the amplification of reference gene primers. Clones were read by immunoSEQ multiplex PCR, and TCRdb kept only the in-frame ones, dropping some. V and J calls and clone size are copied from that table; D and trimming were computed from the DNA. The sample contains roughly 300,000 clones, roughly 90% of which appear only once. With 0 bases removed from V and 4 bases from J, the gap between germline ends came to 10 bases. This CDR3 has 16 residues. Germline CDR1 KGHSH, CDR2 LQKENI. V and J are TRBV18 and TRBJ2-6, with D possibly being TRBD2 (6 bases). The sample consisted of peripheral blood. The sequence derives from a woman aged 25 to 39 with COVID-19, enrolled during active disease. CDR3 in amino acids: CASSPPSGRGANVLTF. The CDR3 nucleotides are TGTGCCAGCTCACCACCTTCGGGGAGGGGGGCCAACGTCCTGACTTTC.